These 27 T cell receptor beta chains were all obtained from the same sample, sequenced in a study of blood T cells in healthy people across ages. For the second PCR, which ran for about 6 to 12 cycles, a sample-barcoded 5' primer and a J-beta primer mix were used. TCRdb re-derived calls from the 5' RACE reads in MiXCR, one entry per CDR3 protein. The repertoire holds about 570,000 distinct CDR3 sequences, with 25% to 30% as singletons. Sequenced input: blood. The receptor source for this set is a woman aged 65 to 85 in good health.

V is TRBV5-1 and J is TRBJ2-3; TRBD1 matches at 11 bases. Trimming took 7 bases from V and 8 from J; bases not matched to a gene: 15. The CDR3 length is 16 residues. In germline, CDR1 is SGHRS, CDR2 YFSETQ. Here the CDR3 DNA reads TGCGCCAGCGGACCAACCGGGACAGGGGGATATGGTACGCAGTATTTT. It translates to CASGPTGTGGYGTQYF.

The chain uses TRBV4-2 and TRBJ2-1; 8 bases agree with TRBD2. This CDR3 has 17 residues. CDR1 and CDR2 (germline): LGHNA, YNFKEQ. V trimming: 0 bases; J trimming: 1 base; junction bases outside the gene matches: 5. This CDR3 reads CASSQDGGVYSYNEQFF. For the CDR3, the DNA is TGTGCCAGCAGCCAAGACGGGGGGGTGTATTCCTACAATGAGCAGTTCTTC.

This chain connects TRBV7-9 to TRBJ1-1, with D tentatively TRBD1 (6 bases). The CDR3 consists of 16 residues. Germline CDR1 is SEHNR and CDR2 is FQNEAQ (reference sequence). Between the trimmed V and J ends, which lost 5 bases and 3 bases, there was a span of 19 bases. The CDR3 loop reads CASSDRTASLDTEAFF. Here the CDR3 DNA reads TGTGCCAGCAGCGATAGGACAGCCAGTTTAGACACTGAAGCTTTCTTT.

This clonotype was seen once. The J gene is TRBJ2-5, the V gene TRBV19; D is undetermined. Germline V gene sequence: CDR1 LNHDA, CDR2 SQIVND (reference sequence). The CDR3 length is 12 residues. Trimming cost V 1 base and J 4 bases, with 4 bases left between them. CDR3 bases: TGTGCCAGTAGTATAGCAGGAGAGACCCAGTACTTC. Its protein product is CASSIAGETQYF.

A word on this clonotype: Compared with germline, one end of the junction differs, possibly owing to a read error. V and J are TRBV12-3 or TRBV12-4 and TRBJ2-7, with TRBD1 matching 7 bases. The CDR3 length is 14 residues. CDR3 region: CASSPGTASYEQYF. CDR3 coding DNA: TGCGCCAGCAGTCCCGGGACAGCCTCCTACGAGCAGTACTTC.

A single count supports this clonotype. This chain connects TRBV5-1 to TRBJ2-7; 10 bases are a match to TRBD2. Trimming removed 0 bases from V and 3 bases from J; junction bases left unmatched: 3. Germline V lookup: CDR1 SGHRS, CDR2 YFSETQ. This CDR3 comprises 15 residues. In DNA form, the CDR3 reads TGCGCCAGCAGCTTGGATCCTAGCGGGGGCTACGAGCAGTACTTC. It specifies CASSLDPSGGYEQYF.

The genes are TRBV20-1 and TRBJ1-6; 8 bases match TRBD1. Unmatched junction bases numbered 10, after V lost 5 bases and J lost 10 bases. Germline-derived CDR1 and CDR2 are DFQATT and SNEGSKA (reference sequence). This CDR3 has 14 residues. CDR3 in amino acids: CSAGGIQGGSPLHF. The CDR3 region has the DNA TGCAGTGCTGGGGGAATACAGGGGGGCTCACCCCTCCACTTT.

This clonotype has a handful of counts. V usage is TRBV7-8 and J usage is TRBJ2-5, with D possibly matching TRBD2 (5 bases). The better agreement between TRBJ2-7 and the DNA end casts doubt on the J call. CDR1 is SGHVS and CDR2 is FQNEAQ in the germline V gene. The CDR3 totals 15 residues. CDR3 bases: TGTGCCAGCAGCTTGGTAGCGCGGACCTCCTACGAGCAGTACTTC. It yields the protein CASSLVARTSYEQYF.

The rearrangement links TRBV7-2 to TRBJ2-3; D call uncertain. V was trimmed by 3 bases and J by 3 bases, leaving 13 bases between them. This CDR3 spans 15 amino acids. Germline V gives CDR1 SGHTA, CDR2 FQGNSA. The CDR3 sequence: CASSFFVMSTDTQYF. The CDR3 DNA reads TGTGCCAGCAGCTTCTTTGTTATGTCGACAGATACGCAGTATTTT. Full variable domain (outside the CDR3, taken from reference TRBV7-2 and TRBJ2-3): GAGVSQSPSNKVTEKGKDVELRCDPISGHTALYWYRQSLGQGLEFLIYFQGNSAPDKSGLPSDRFSAERTGGSVSTLTIQRTQQEDSAVYLCASSFFVMSTDTQYFGPGTRLTVL.

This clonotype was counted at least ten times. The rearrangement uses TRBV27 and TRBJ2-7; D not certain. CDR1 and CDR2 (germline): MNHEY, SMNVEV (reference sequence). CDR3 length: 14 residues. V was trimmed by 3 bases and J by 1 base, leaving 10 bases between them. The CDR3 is CASSLSTFSYEQYF. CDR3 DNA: TGTGCCAGCAGTTTGTCGACGTTTTCCTACGAGCAGTACTTC.

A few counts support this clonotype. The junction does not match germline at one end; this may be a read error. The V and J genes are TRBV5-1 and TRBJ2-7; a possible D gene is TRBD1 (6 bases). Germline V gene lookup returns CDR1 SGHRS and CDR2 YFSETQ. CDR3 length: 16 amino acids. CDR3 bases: TGCACCAGCAGCTTTGATCCTCCGGGACAAGACTACGAGCAGTACTTC. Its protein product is CTSSFDPPGQDYEQYF.

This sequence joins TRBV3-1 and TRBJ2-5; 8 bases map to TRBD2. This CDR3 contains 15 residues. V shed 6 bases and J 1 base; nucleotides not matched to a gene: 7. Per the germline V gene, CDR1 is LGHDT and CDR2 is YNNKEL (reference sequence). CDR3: CASRLAAGGQETQYF. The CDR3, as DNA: TGTGCCAGCAGACTTGCGGCGGGAGGCCAAGAGACCCAGTACTTC.

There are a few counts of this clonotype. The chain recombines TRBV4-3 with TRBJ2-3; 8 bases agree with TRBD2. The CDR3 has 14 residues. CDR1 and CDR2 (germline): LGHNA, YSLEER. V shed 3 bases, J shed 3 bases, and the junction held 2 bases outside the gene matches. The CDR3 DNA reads TGCGCCAGCAGCCACCGCGGGGGGACAGATACGCAGTATTTT. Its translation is CASSHRGGTDTQYF.

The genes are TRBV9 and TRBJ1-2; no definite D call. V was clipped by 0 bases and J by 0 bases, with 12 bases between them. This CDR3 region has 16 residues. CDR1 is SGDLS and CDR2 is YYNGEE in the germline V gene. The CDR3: CASSVEGGPTNYGYTF. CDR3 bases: TGTGCCAGCAGCGTAGAGGGAGGGCCAACTAACTATGGCTACACCTTC.

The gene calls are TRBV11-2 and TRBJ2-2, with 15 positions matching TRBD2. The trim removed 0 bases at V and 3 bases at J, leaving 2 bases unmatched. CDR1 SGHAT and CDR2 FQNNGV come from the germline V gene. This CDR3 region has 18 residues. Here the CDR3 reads CASSLEGLAGGYTGELFF. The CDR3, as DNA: TGTGCCAGCAGCTTAGAAGGACTAGCGGGGGGGTACACCGGGGAGCTGTTTTTT.

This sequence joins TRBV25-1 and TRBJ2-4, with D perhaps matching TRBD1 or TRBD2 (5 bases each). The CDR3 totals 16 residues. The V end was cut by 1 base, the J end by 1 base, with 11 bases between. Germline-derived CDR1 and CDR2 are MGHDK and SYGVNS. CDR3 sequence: CASSESGPSAKNIQYF. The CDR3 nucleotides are TGTGCCAGCAGTGAATCGGGACCATCGGCCAAAAACATTCAGTACTTC.

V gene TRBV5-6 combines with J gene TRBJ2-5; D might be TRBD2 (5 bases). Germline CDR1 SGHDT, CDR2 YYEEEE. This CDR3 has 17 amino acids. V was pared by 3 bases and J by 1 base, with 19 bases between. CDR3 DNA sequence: TGTGCCAGCAGCTCGGATTACGCGGGCGGACTCCAAGAGACCCAGTACTTC. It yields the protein CASSSDYAGGLQETQYF.

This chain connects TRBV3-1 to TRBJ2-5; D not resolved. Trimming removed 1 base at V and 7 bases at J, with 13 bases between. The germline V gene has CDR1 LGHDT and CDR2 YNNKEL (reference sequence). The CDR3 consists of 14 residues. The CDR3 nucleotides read TGTGCCAGCAGCCAAGGTGTCCCTGGGCGGACCCAGTACTTC. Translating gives CASSQGVPGRTQYF.

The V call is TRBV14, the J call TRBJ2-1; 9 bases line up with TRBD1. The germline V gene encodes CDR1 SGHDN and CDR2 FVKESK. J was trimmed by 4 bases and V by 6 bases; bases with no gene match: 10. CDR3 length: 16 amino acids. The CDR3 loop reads CASSQFTGTGYNEQFF. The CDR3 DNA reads TGTGCCAGCAGTCAGTTCACCGGGACAGGGTACAATGAGCAGTTCTTC.

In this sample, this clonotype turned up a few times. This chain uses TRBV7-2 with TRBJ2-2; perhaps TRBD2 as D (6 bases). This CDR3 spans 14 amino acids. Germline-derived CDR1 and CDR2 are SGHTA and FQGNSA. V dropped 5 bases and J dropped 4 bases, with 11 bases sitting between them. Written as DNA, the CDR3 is TGTGCCAGCAGCCTCTCTAGCGCCACCGGGGAGCTGTTTTTT. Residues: CASSLSSATGELFF.

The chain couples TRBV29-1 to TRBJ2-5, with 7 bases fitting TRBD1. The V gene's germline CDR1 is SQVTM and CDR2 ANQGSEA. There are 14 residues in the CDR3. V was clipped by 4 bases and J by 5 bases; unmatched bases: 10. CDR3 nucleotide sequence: TGCAGCGTTGCGGGTGACAGGGCAGGGGAGACCCAGTACTTC. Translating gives CSVAGDRAGETQYF.

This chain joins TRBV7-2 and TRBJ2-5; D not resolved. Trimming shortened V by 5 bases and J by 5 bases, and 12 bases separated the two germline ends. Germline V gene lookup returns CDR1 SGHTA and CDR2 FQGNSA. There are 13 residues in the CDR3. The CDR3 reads CASSTQHMETQYF. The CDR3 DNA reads TGTGCCAGCAGCACACAGCACATGGAGACCCAGTACTTC.

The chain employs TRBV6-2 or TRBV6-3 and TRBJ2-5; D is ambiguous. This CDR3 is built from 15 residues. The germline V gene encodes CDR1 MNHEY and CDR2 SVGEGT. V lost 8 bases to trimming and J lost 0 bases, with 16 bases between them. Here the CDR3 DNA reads TGTGCCAGCCGCCCCCTGGGATTGGACCAAGAGACCCAGTACTTC. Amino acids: CASRPLGLDQETQYF.

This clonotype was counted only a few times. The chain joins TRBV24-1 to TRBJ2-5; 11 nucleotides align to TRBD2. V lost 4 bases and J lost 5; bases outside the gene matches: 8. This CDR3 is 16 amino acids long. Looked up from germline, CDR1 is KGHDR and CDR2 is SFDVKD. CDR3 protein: CATSDPSGGNTETQYF. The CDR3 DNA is TGTGCCACCAGTGACCCTAGCGGGGGGAATACGGAGACCCAGTACTTC.

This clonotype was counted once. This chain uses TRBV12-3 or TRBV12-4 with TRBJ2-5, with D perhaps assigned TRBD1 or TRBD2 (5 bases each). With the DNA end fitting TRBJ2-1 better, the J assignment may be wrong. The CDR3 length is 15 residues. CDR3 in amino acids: CASSLVNGAHNEQFF. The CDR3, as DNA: TGTGCCAGCAGTTTAGTTAACGGGGCGCACAATGAGCAGTTCTTC.

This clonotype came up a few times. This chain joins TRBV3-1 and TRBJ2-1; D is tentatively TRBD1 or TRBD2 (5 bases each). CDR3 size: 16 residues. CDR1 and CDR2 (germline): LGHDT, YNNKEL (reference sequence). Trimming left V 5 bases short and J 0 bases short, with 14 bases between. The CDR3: CASSSGSVISYNEQFF. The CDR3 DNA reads TGTGCCAGCAGCTCAGGGAGCGTAATCTCCTACAATGAGCAGTTCTTC.

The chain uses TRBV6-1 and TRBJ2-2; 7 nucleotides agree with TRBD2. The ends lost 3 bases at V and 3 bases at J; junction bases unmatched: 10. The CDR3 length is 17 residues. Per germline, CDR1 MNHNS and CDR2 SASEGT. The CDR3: CASSDLGGGWYTGELFF. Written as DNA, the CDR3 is TGTGCCAGCAGTGACCTAGGCGGGGGTTGGTACACCGGGGAGCTGTTTTTT.